This T cell receptor (beta chain) derives from a study of T cells in Graves' hyperthyroidism and ophthalmopathy. Study results and caveats: Using 13 V-J features, a model discriminated ophthalmopathy from stable hyperthyroidism.

From RNA transcripts, TCR beta CDR3 regions were amplified. HTBI primers were used for first-round RT-PCR of the TCR CDR3. MiXCR, applied by TCRdb to the multiplex PCR reads, yields one record per CDR3 protein. The sample has approximately 95,000 distinct CDR3 sequences; about 37% are singletons. The germline CDR1 and CDR2 sequences are SEHNR and FQNEAQ (reference sequence). CDR3 size: 16 residues. V was clipped by 4 bases and J by 6 bases, with 21 bases between them. On this clonotype itself: Its antigen is currently unknown.

The TCR originated in a woman younger than 45 with Graves' hyperthyroidism. Sequences were obtained from peripheral blood or thyroid tissue (not recorded which). The V gene is TRBV7-9, the J gene TRBJ2-5, with D possibly matching TRBD2 (6 bases). CDR3 nucleotide sequence: TGTGCCAGCAGCTCCCCCGGGGCGGGGTACATGAAGACCCAGTACTTC. Residues: CASSSPGAGYMKTQYF.